This entry is about one T cell receptor (beta chain). The CDR3 is 15 residues long. V lost 4 bases, J lost 6 bases, and 4 bases stayed unmatched. CDR1 is MDHEN, CDR2 SYDVKM, per germline. The data derive from a study of blood T cell repertoires in COVID-19. About the study: Samples taken during acute and convalescent COVID-19 were collected in the United States, Italy and Spain. Sources were T cells, B-cell-depleted T cells, or PBMCs; the material itself was cDNA or gDNA.

Original methodology: Amplified reference gene primers provided the basis for estimating nucleated cell counts. The repertoire was sequenced with immunoSEQ multiplex PCR; TCRdb's copy has only in-frame clones and lacks some. From that table come the V and J calls and clone size; the DNA was used to work out D and trimming. The sample includes approximately 100,000 clones, around 78% of them seen just once. The TCR was taken from a woman in her fifties or sixties with acute or convalescent COVID-19. The V gene is TRBV28, the J gene TRBJ2-1; 12 nucleotides line up with TRBD2. Sequenced: peripheral blood. CDR3 region: CASSSGLAGRNEQFF. The CDR3, as DNA: TGTGCCAGCAGTTCGGGACTAGCGGGTCGCAATGAGCAGTTCTTC.